Listed below are T cell receptor beta chains from one sample, sequenced in a study of T cells in localized non-small cell lung cancer. Assay used: immunoSEQ multiplex PCR; TCRdb lists only in-frame clones, some missing. The sample has about 4,800 clones; 25% to 40% are singletons. The sample here was lung tumor tissue, taken before any cancer treatment. Every receptor here comes from a male donor at least 60 years old with stage III lung adenocarcinoma. Each CDR3 is given with its conserved first and last residue. D genes are given only for firm matches. Size is omitted from some rows. Given values are once, few, many or a class for expanded clones.

D gene | J gene | clone size | V gene | CDR3 protein | CDR3 DNA
TRBD1 | TRBJ2-3 | - | TRBV15 | CATSRVGQGTTDTQYF | TGTGCCACCAGCAGAGTAGGACAGGGAACCACAGATACGCAGTATTTT
TRBD2 | TRBJ2-7 | few | TRBV9 | CASSEELAGGLGVGAYEQYF | TGTGCCAGCAGTGAAGAGCTAGCGGGAGGGCTCGGGGTTGGCGCCTACGAGCAGTACTTC
- | TRBJ2-5 | - | TRBV6-1 | CASSEAPPAVKETQYF | TGTGCCAGCAGTGAAGCCCCCCCAGCGGTAAAGGAGACCCAGTACTTC
TRBD2 | TRBJ2-2 | - | TRBV29-1 | CSVEEGNSGVNTGELFF | TGCAGCGTTGAAGAGGGGAATAGCGGGGTGAACACCGGGGAGCTGTTTTTT
TRBD2 | TRBJ2-5 | - | TRBV14 | CASSLTLLAGGRETQYF | TGTGCCAGCAGCCTTACTTTACTAGCGGGAGGAAGGGAGACCCAGTACTTC
- | TRBJ2-5 | once | TRBV5-1 | CASSLRGSERETQYF | TGCGCCAGCAGCTTGCGTGGTAGCGAGAGGGAGACCCAGTACTTC
TRBD2 | TRBJ2-7 | - | TRBV7-1 | CASSLAGVAGGNPYEQYF | TGTGCCAGCAGCTTAGCGGGAGTAGCGGGAGGGAACCCCTACGAGCAGTACTTC
- | TRBJ2-6 | few | TRBV6-8 | CASSLSSGANVLTF | TGTGCCAGCAGTCTCTCATCTGGGGCCAACGTCCTGACTTTC
TRBD1 | TRBJ2-3 | - | TRBV30 | CAWSLGTGGDTQYF | TGTGCCTGGAGTTTGGGGACAGGGGGTGATACGCAGTATTTT
- | TRBJ1-1 | - | TRBV19 | CAPRDSFYTEAFF | TGTGCCCCTAGGGATAGCTTCTACACTGAAGCTTTCTTT
TRBD1 | TRBJ1-2 | - | TRBV19 | CASRTGTGGYTF | TGTGCCAGTCGGACAGGGACCGGTGGCTACACCTTC
TRBD1 | TRBJ1-1 | - | TRBV6-8 | CASSHRRGQGTEAFF | TGTGCCAGCAGTCATAGACGAGGACAGGGCACTGAAGCTTTCTTT
TRBD1 | TRBJ1-5 | few | TRBV7-6 | CASSPSDRNNQPQHF | TGTGCCAGCAGCCCATCGGACAGGAACAATCAGCCCCAGCATTTT
- | TRBJ1-4 | few | TRBV11-3 | CASSFSSGQGNEKLFF | TGTGCCAGCAGCTTTTCGTCCGGGCAGGGAAATGAAAAACTGTTTTTT
- | TRBJ2-7 | few | TRBV28 | CASTSQGPYEQYF | TGTGCCAGCACCTCGCAGGGACCCTACGAGCAGTACTTC
- | TRBJ2-5 | - | TRBV25-1 | CASMEAGRGTQYF | TGTGCCAGCATGGAGGCGGGAAGGGGGACCCAGTACTTC
TRBD2 | TRBJ2-2 | - | TRBV11-3 | CASSFLSRGTSGTNGELFF | TGTGCCAGCAGCTTTCTCTCTCGCGGGACTAGCGGGACAAACGGGGAGCTGTTTTTT
TRBD2 | TRBJ2-5 | - | TRBV10-2 | CASSEWTSGSRFGGTQYF | TGCGCCAGCAGTGAGTGGACTAGCGGGAGTCGTTTTGGGGGGACCCAGTACTTC
TRBD2 | TRBJ2-3 | - | TRBV6-4 | CASSFQRLRLAGDVTDTQYF | TGTGCCAGCAGTTTCCAACGCCTGAGACTAGCGGGAGATGTTACAGATACGCAGTATTTT
TRBD1 | TRBJ2-7 | few | TRBV2 | CASRPSTGDRSYEQYF | TGTGCCAGCAGACCCAGTACAGGGGACCGCTCCTACGAGCAGTACTTC
TRBD1 | TRBJ2-5 | - | TRBV6-8 | CASRVDRGRETQYF | TGTGCCAGCAGGGTGGACAGGGGGCGGGAGACCCAGTACTTC
- | TRBJ2-1 | many | TRBV23-1 | CASSQDSSPNEQFF | TGCGCCAGCAGCCAAGACTCTTCACCCAATGAGCAGTTCTTC
- | TRBJ1-1 | - | TRBV9 | CASSVGKEGVKAFF | TGTGCCAGCAGCGTAGGAAAGGAAGGGGTTAAAGCTTTCTTT
- | TRBJ2-6 | few | TRBV11-3 | CASSRRGSGANVLTF | TGTGCCAGCAGCCGACGGGGGTCTGGGGCCAACGTCCTGACTTTC
TRBD2 | TRBJ2-3 | medium-sized | TRBV6-8 | CASSDSASGSTDTQYF | TGTGCCAGCAGTGACTCGGCTAGCGGGAGCACAGATACGCAGTATTTT
TRBD2 | TRBJ2-7 | - | TRBV28 | CASTSGRYEQYF | TGTGCCAGCACTAGCGGAAGGTACGAGCAGTACTTC
- | TRBJ2-1 | - | TRBV18 | CASSPSRRTENNEQFF | TGTGCCAGCTCACCAAGCAGACGGACGGAAAACAATGAGCAGTTCTTC
- | TRBJ2-7 | few | TRBV6-8 | CASSYSRANYEQYF | TGTGCCAGCAGTTACAGCAGAGCAAACTACGAGCAGTACTTC